The 3 T cell receptor beta chains in this list originate from one sample, sequenced in a study of radiotherapy plus CTLA-4 blockade in lung cancer. Using immunoSEQ multiplex PCR, the repertoire was profiled, and TCRdb retains in-frame clones only, with some absent. The table includes tens of thousands of clones, 55% to 75% detected once. Specimen: peripheral blood, collected from a patient treated with radiotherapy plus ipilimumab. Receptors originate from a human donor with non-small cell lung cancer that progressed on radiotherapy plus ipilimumab.

The chain couples TRBV9 to TRBJ2-1; 8 positions agree with TRBD2. J lost 7 bases, V lost 3 bases, and 15 bases had no gene match. This CDR3 has 17 residues. Germline loops: CDR1 SGDLS, CDR2 YYNGEE. CDR3 DNA: TGTGCCAGCAGCGCAGCCGGGACCCCGGGGGGGATGAATGAGCAGTTCTTC. This sequence encodes CASSAAGTPGGMNEQFF.

This clone appeared a single time. The V and J genes are TRBV29-1 and TRBJ1-1; D gene unclear. The CDR3 is 12 amino acids. V was clipped by 4 bases and J by 4 bases, with 10 bases between them. Per germline, CDR1 SQVTM and CDR2 ANQGSEA. CDR3 DNA: TGCAGCGTTGTCCGGGCAAGCACTGAAGCTTTCTTT. Protein product: CSVVRASTEAFF.

This chain links TRBV29-1 with TRBJ2-3; D is possibly TRBD2 (7 bases). The V and J ends lost 3 bases and 4 bases respectively, with 11 bases between them. CDR1 SQVTM and CDR2 ANQGSEA come from the germline V gene. CDR3 size: 13 residues. CDR3 DNA sequence: TGCAGCGTTGATGGGGGGGCGGCAGATACGCAGTATTTT. Translation: CSVDGGAADTQYF.